This TCR beta chain was recovered during a study of blood T cell repertoires in COVID-19. On the study more broadly: T cells, B-cell-depleted T cells, or PBMCs provided the cDNA or gDNA that served as material.

Per the original data handling: Cell counts per sample came from amplifying reference gene primers. The assay was immunoSEQ multiplex PCR, and TCRdb's table has in-frame clones only and misses some. That table furnishes V, J and clone size, whereas the DNA furnished D and trimming. The table lists 210,000 or so clones, about 92% of them singletons. Specimen: peripheral blood. The receptor comes from a man between 25 and 39 years old with acute or convalescent COVID-19.

CDR3 sequence (DNA): TGTGCCAGCACCACGACAGGCTCTAACAATGAGCAGTTCTTC. Translated: CASTTTGSNNEQFF. V is TRBV6-5 and J is TRBJ2-1, with D perhaps matching TRBD1 (6 bases). Germline lookup yields CDR1 MNHEY and CDR2 SVGAGI. V was cut by 7 bases and J by 5 bases, with 15 bases left in between. The CDR3 extends over 14 amino acids.